This record concerns one T cell receptor (beta chain) sequence. As yet, its antigen is unknown. Every participating donor gave one draw, a heparinised blood sample averaging about 100 mL. TCRB transcripts that were expressed got sequenced, as all of the isolated RNA had been reverse transcribed. Generated by immunoSEQ multiplex PCR, the TCRdb table keeps only in-frame clones and is missing some. The data contain 430,000 or so clones, 10% to 12% of them singletons. Trimming cost V 1 base and J 6 bases, with 14 bases left between them. Germline V gives CDR1 MDHEN, CDR2 SYDVKM. The CDR3 consists of 15 residues. The source of the sample is a study of beta chain features in type 1 diabetes. Looking at the study overall: There was similarity between patients and healthy donors in age, gender and cell yields. Study results and caveats: The similarity of naive, central memory and Treg TCRB repertoires appeared greater among patients than among healthy donors. Sequencing of cDNA might inflate the share of cells that strongly express TCR.

The TCR sequence derives from a woman between 18 and 30 years old in good health. This rearrangement joins TRBV28 to TRBJ2-3; D remains unclear. The sample was naive CD4+ T cells from blood. The CDR3 protein is CASSLFGLARDTQYF. For the CDR3, the DNA is TGTGCCAGCAGTTTATTTGGGCTCGCTAGGGATACGCAGTATTTT.